These T cell receptor beta chains were read from a single sample in a study of T cell responses to AZD1222 COVID-19 vaccine. Using immunoSEQ multiplex PCR, the repertoire was profiled, and TCRdb retains in-frame clones only, with some absent. The sample yields roughly 120,000 clones, 70% to 90% seen once. The specimen was peripheral blood, collected on day 0 of AZD1222 vaccination. The receptors were gathered from an adult in good health. The conserved cysteine and the conserved F or W are not part of the CDR3 here. Fields, in order: V gene, J gene, CDR3 protein.

>TRBV7-9|TRBJ1-1
ASSLLTVNTEAF
>TRBV6-1|TRBJ1-5
ASREQGGGNQPQH
>TRBV19|TRBJ1-3
ASSMMVGPGNTIY
>TRBV3-1/TRBV3-2|TRBJ1-2
ASSRGQGNGYT
>TRBV3-1/TRBV3-2|TRBJ2-5
ASSQESRLAGGKETQY
>TRBV5-4|TRBJ1-2
ASSLEGGARYGYT
>TRBV19|TRBJ2-2
ASRLGADTGELF
>TRBV2|TRBJ2-5
ASNRQGSGQETQY
>TRBV5-6|TRBJ1-6
ASSLRRMLHNSPLH
>TRBV6-5|TRBJ1-4
ASSSGDQSEKLF
>TRBV5-1|TRBJ2-1
ASRGPPYNEQF
>TRBV6-1|TRBJ2-7
ASSEGWDTSHEQY
>TRBV7-2|TRBJ2-5
ASSKSYQETQY
>TRBV9|TRBJ1-4
ASSVAPDATNEKLF
>TRBV6-5|TRBJ2-3
ASSPSGDTQY
>TRBV7-2|TRBJ2-1
ASSPSDGGLGEQF
>TRBV7-9|TRBJ2-3
ASSYQADTQY
>TRBV20-1|TRBJ1-1
SATGVTEAF
>TRBV6-1|TRBJ1-1
ASTRTGDTEAF
>TRBV6-2/TRBV6-3|TRBJ1-1
ASSTPGTAHTEAF
>TRBV5-5|TRBJ1-6
ASSFYSGAGNNSPLH
>TRBV29-1|TRBJ1-3
SVALQGPGNTIY
>TRBV7-8|TRBJ2-7
ASSSGLVSYEQY
>TRBV5-1|TRBJ2-5
ASSGGLAGDRQETQY
>TRBV7-6|TRBJ1-5
ASSPLQDFSNQPQH
>TRBV7-2|TRBJ2-2
ASSLALGVAGELF
>TRBV7-2|TRBJ1-1
ASSPELVWNTEAF